This entry describes one T cell receptor (beta chain). This specimen belongs to a study of blood T cells in healthy people across ages. Then a second PCR, running about 7 to 11 cycles, was carried out with a sample-barcoded 5' primer and a J-beta primer mix. TCRdb re-derived calls from the 5' RACE reads in MiXCR, one entry per CDR3 protein. The sample consists of more than 550,000 distinct CDR3 sequences, about 20% of them appearing once. This CDR3 region has 15 residues. V was shortened by 3 bases and J by 5 bases, with 19 bases between the two germline ends. Per germline, CDR1 DFQATT and CDR2 SNEGSKA (reference sequence).

This chain connects TRBV20-1 to TRBJ2-5; D unclear. The sample was blood. This receptor was identified in an older man in good health. Written as DNA, the CDR3 is TGCAGTGCTAGCCCCCCCCAGTACCAAGTGGAGACCCAGTACTTC. Its translation: CSASPPQYQVETQYF.